These T cell receptor beta chains were read from a single sample in a study of blood T cell repertoires in COVID-19. The protocol was immunoSEQ multiplex PCR, while the TCRdb copy is restricted to in-frame clones and leaves out a portion. The sample records about 210,000 clones, 88% being singletons. Sequenced material: peripheral blood. The receptors derive from a man between 65 and 85 years old with acute or convalescent COVID-19. Each CDR3 is given without its conserved first and last residue. Part of the rows lack a size; the others show once, few, many or a class for expanded clones.

cdr3_aa: ASRHSSGNTIY
v_call: TRBV11-2
j_call: TRBJ1-3
clone_size: NA

cdr3_aa: AWSHRRITEAF
v_call: TRBV30
j_call: TRBJ1-1
clone_size: NA

cdr3_aa: ASSGSGGNTIY
v_call: TRBV3-1/TRBV3-2
j_call: TRBJ1-3
clone_size: NA

cdr3_aa: ASGGLAAETQY
v_call: TRBV9
j_call: TRBJ2-5
clone_size: NA

cdr3_aa: ASSLDSYEKLF
v_call: TRBV5-1
j_call: TRBJ1-4
clone_size: NA

cdr3_aa: ATSDLLATGETQY
v_call: TRBV24-1
j_call: TRBJ2-5
clone_size: NA

cdr3_aa: SASDRGSSYEQY
v_call: TRBV29-1
j_call: TRBJ2-7
clone_size: NA

cdr3_aa: ASSPLGGRPYEQY
v_call: TRBV4-1
j_call: TRBJ2-7
clone_size: NA

cdr3_aa: ASSEAVAVSSYEQY
v_call: TRBV6-1
j_call: TRBJ2-7
clone_size: NA

cdr3_aa: ASWGAGGYQETQY
v_call: TRBV28
j_call: TRBJ2-5
clone_size: NA

cdr3_aa: ASSFGGTSGRDYTQY
v_call: TRBV5-1
j_call: TRBJ2-3
clone_size: NA

cdr3_aa: ASTATIAGLNTGELF
v_call: TRBV19
j_call: TRBJ2-2
clone_size: NA

cdr3_aa: ASRKSPGEQY
v_call: TRBV27
j_call: TRBJ2-7
clone_size: few

cdr3_aa: AIFGTGNNYGYT
v_call: TRBV10-3
j_call: TRBJ1-2
clone_size: NA

cdr3_aa: SVDRAAEQF
v_call: TRBV29-1
j_call: TRBJ2-1
clone_size: NA

cdr3_aa: ASSDSRDIKETQY
v_call: TRBV5-4
j_call: TRBJ2-5
clone_size: NA

cdr3_aa: ASSSDRVDEQY
v_call: TRBV5-4
j_call: TRBJ2-7
clone_size: NA

cdr3_aa: ASSQDYHLTDTQY
v_call: TRBV3-1/TRBV3-2
j_call: TRBJ2-3
clone_size: NA

cdr3_aa: ASRPGGGRTTDTQY
v_call: TRBV5-1
j_call: TRBJ2-3
clone_size: NA

cdr3_aa: AISNEGQGFSYEQY
v_call: TRBV10-3
j_call: TRBJ2-7
clone_size: NA

cdr3_aa: AISRGDDTEAF
v_call: TRBV10-3
j_call: TRBJ1-1
clone_size: NA

cdr3_aa: ASSLGAYTYEQY
v_call: TRBV5-8
j_call: TRBJ2-7
clone_size: NA

cdr3_aa: ASSLAVGSGNTEAF
v_call: TRBV11-2
j_call: TRBJ1-1
clone_size: NA

cdr3_aa: ASSLVGGRGTDTQY
v_call: TRBV7-2
j_call: TRBJ2-3
clone_size: once

cdr3_aa: ASSPPGLAGGPSETQY
v_call: TRBV7-9
j_call: TRBJ2-5
clone_size: NA

cdr3_aa: ASAELGGEQF
v_call: TRBV12-3/TRBV12-4
j_call: TRBJ2-1
clone_size: few

cdr3_aa: ASSLVGGSGNTIY
v_call: TRBV7-2
j_call: TRBJ1-3
clone_size: NA

cdr3_aa: ASSQEAGAYEQY
v_call: TRBV3-1/TRBV3-2
j_call: TRBJ2-7
clone_size: NA

cdr3_aa: ASSQWASGGSYEQY
v_call: TRBV7-2
j_call: TRBJ2-7
clone_size: once

cdr3_aa: ASRLNRGHTGELF
v_call: TRBV27
j_call: TRBJ2-2
clone_size: NA

cdr3_aa: ASSLFNRAEAF
v_call: TRBV12-3/TRBV12-4
j_call: TRBJ1-1
clone_size: once